Included here is one TCR beta chain sequence, with context. Antigen specificity is unknown. Constant-region reverse primers amplified full-length variable regions, followed by semi-nested Nested Universal Primer A PCR. TCRdb processed the 5' RACE reads anew with MiXCR; each CDR3 protein has one entry. The table records about 54,000 distinct CDR3 sequences, over 15% of them present only once. V lost 1 base and J lost 6, with 13 bases in between. This CDR3 region has 15 residues. Looked up from germline, CDR1 is SNHLY and CDR2 is FYNNEI. Findings of the study overall: Tumor memory CD4+ T cell TCR gene usage clustered with blood and lymph node memory CD4+ cells and lymph node naive CD4+ cells.

The chain recombines TRBV2 with TRBJ1-5; no firm D call. Sequencing used naive CD4+ T cells sorted from blood. Specified subset: naive CD4+ T cells, CD4+CD45RA+CD25-. The receptor's source is a female donor with breast cancer. CDR3 in DNA: TGTGCCAGCAGTGAAGTTACCGGAGGCACTCAGCCCCAGCATTTT. It translates to CASSEVTGGTQPQHF. The full variable domain, its missing parts supplied by reference TRBV2 and TRBJ1-5, is EPEVTQTPSHQVTQMGQEVILRCVPISNHLYFYWYRQILGQKVEFLVSFYNNEISEKSEIFDDQFSVERPDGSNFTLKIRSTKLEDSAMYFCASSEVTGGTQPQHFGDGTRLSIL.